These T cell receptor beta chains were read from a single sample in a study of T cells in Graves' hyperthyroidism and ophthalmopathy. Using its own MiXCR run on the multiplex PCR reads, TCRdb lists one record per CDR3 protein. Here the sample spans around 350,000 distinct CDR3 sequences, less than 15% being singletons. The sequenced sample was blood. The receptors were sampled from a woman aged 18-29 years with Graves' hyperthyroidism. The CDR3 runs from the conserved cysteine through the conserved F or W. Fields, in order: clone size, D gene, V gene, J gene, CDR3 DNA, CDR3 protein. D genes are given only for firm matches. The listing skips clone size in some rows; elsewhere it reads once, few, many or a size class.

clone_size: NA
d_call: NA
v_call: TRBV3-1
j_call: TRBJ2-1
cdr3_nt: TGTGCCAGCAGTGGGACTCCATATCTGCACAACAATGAGCAGTTCTTC
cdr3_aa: CASSGTPYLHNNEQFF

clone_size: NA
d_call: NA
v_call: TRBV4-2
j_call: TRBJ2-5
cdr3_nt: TGTGCCAGCAGCCCGGGGGCGCGGGGGAATGGGGAGACCCAGTACTTC
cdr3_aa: CASSPGARGNGETQYF

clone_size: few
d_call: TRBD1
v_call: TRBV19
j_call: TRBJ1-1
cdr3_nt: TGTGCCAGTAGATACAGGACAGGGGGCCTGTCGAACACTGAAGCTTTCTTT
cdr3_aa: CASRYRTGGLSNTEAFF

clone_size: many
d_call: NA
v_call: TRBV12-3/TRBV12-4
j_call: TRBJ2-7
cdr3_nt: TGTGCCAGCAGTTTAGCGCTTGGACAGGGCAGTCTAGCGGGTAGATGGTACGAGCAGTACTTC
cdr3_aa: CASSLALGQGSLAGRWYEQYF

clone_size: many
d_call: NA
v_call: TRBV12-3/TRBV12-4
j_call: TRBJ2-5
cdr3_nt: TGTGCCAGCAGCTTTAAGACCAGCGAGACCCAGTACTTC
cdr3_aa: CASSFKTSETQYF

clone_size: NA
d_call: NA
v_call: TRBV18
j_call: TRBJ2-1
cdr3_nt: TGTGCCAGCTCACTCCAAGTCCTACGGGACAATGAGCAGTTCTTC
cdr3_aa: CASSLQVLRDNEQFF

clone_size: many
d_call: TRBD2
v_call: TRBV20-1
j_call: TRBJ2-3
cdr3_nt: TGCAGTATCCCGGCTAGCGGGGGTTCACCAGATACGCAGTATTTT
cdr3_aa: CSIPASGGSPDTQYF

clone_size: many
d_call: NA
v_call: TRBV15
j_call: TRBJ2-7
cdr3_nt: TGTGCCACCAGCAGAGGATATCCGGCCGAGCAGTACTTC
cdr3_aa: CATSRGYPAEQYF

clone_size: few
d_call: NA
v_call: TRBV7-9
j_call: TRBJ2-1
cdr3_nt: TGTGCCAGCAGCTCCTATAAAGGACAGAGGGCCTACAATGAGCAGTTCTTC
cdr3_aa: CASSSYKGQRAYNEQFF

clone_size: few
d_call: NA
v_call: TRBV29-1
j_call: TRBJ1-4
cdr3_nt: TGCAGCGTTTCTGATGAAAAACTGTTTTTT
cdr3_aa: CSVSDEKLFF

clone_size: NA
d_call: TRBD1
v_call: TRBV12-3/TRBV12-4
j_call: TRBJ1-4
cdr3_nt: TGTGCCAGCAGCGGACAGGGTAAAAAACTGTTTTTT
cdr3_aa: CASSGQGKKLFF

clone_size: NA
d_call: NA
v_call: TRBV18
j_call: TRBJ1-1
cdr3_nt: TGTGCCAGCTCACTAGAACGACTCCGACGGGGCACTGAAGCTTTCTTT
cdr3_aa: CASSLERLRRGTEAFF

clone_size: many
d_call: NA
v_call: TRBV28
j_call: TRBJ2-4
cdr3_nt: TGTGCCAGCAACGAGAGGGGGGCGCGGGGAAACATTCAGTACTTC
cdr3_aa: CASNERGARGNIQYF

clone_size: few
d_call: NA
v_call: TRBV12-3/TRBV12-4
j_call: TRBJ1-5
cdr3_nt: TGTGCCAGCAGTTTAATTCAGGAGATCAGCAATCGGCCCCAGCATTTT
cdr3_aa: CASSLIQEISNRPQHF

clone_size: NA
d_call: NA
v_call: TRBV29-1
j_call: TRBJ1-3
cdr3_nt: TGCAGCTTCGGAGACTCTGGAAACACCATATATTTT
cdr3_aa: CSFGDSGNTIYF

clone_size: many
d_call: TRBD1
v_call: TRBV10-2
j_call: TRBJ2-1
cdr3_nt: TGCGCCAGCAGTGATGTACAGGGGGCGCGCAATGAGCAGTTCTTC
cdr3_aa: CASSDVQGARNEQFF

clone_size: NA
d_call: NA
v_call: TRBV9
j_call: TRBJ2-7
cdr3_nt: TGTGCCAGCAGCGTAGGGGCTCTCGGACGCTACGAGCAGTACTTC
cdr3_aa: CASSVGALGRYEQYF

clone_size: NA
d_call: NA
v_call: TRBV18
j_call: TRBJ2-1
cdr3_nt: TGTGCCAGCTCACCATTTGAGAAGCGGGCGATGGGGTTCTTC
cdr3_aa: CASSPFEKRAMGFF

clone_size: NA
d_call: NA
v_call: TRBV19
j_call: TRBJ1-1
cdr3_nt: TGTGCCAGTAGTGGCTACACGAACACTGAAGCTTTCTTT
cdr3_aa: CASSGYTNTEAFF

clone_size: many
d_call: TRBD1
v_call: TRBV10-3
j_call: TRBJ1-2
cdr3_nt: TGTGCCATCAGTGACCACGGGACAGGGAATGGCTACACCTTC
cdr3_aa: CAISDHGTGNGYTF

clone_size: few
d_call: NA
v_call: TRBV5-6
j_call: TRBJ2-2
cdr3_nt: TGTGCCAGCAGCTCCGGAACAGGGATGAAGACCGGGGAGCTGTTTTTT
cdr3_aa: CASSSGTGMKTGELFF

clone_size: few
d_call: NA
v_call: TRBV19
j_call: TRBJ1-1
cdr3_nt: TGTGCCAGTAGTACCGAGGGGAGGGAGTTTATGAACACTGAAGCTTTCTTT
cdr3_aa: CASSTEGREFMNTEAFF

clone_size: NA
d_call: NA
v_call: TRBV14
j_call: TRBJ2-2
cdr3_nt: TGTGCCAGCAGCCACTGGACAGACCTCTCTAACACCGGGGAGCTGTTTTTT
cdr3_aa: CASSHWTDLSNTGELFF

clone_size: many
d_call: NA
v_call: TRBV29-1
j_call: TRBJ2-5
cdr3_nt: TGCAGCGTTGACCCTGGAGAGACCCAGTACTTC
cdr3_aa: CSVDPGETQYF

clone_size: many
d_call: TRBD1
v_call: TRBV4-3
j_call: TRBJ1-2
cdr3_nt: TGCGCCAGCAGCCAAGAGCGGGGGACAGCCTATGGCTACACCTTC
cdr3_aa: CASSQERGTAYGYTF

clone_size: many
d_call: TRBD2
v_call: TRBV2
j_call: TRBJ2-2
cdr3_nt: TGTGCCAGCAGTGTTCCCCGGACTAGCGTGACGCTAGGGAACACCGGGGAGCTGTTTTTT
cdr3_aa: CASSVPRTSVTLGNTGELFF

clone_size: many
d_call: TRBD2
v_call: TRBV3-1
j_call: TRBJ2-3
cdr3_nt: TGTGCCAGCAGCCAAGGCGGGGGACCCACAGATACGCAGTATTTT
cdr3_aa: CASSQGGGPTDTQYF

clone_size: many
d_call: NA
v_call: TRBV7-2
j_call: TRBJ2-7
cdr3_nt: TGTGCCAGCAGCTTAGAGAGCACACACTTC
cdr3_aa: CASSLESTHF

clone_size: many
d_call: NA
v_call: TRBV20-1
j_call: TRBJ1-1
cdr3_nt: TGCAGTGCTAGTGGGCAGTACCCCGCTGAAGCTTTCTTT
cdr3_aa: CSASGQYPAEAFF

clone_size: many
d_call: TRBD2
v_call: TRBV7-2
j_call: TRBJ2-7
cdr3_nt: TGTGCCAGCAGCGAAGGGACTAGCGCTGCCTACGAGCAGTACTTC
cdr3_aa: CASSEGTSAAYEQYF

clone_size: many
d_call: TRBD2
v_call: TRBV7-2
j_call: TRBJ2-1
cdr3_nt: TGTGCCAGCAGCCGGCCTCTAGCGGGAGTTGGCAATGAGCAGTTCTTC
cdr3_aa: CASSRPLAGVGNEQFF

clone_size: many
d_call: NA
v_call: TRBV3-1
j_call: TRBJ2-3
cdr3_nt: TGTGCCAGCAGCCCCGAGTGGGAACACACAGATACGCAGTATTTT
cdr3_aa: CASSPEWEHTDTQYF

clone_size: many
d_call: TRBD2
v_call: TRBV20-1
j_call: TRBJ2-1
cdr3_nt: TGCAGTGCCAGATATAGACTAGCGTTGTCCTACAATGAGCAGTTCTTC
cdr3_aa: CSARYRLALSYNEQFF

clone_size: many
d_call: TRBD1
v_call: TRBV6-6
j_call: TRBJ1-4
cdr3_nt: TGTGCCAGCAGTTACCCGACAGGGCTGGATGAAAAACTGTTTTTT
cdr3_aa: CASSYPTGLDEKLFF

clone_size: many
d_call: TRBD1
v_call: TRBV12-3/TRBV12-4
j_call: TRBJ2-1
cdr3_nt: TGTGCCAGCACCAGACAGGGGCGTTACAATGAGCAGTTCTTC
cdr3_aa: CASTRQGRYNEQFF

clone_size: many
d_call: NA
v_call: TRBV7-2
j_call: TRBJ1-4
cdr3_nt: TGTGCCAGCAGCACGAGACAAACCCCTAATGAAAAACTGTTTTTT
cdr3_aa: CASSTRQTPNEKLFF

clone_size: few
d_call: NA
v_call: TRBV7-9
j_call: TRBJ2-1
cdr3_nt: TGTGCCAGCAGCCGGAGAGCCGATGAGCAGTTCTTC
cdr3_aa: CASSRRADEQFF

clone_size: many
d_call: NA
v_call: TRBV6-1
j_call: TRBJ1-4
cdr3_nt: TGTGCCAGCAGTGATGTTCGTCGCGTTGGACTGTTTTTT
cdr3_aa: CASSDVRRVGLFF

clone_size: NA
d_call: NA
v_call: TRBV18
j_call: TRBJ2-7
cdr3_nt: TGTGCCAGCTCAGATAACCTTGACGAGCAGTACTTC
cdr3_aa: CASSDNLDEQYF

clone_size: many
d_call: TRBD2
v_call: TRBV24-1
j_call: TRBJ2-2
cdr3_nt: TGTGCCACCAGTGAAACCGGGACTAGCGGGGTCACCGGGGAGCTGTTTTTT
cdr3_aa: CATSETGTSGVTGELFF

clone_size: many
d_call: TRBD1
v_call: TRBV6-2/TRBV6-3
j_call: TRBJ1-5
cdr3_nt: TGTGCCAGCAGACTAACAGGGGACGGTCAGCCCCAGCATTTT
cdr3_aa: CASRLTGDGQPQHF

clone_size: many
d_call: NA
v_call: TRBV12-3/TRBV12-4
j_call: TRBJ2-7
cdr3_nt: TGTGCCAGCAGTAACCCCGGGGACTCCTACGAGCAGTACTTC
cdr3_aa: CASSNPGDSYEQYF

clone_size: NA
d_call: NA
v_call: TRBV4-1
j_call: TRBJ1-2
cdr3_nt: TGCGCCAGCAGCCTTAAAGGGCAGGGGATAACGGATGGCTACACCTTC
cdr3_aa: CASSLKGQGITDGYTF

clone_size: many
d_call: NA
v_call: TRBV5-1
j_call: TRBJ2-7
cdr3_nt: TGCGCCAGCAGCTTGGTGGGCCATTCGACCTACGAGCAGTACTTC
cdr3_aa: CASSLVGHSTYEQYF

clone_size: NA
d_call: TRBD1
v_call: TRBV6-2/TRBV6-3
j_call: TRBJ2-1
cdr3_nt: TGTGCCAGCAGTTACTCGAAACAAGGGGGCATGGATGAGCAGTTCTTC
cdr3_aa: CASSYSKQGGMDEQFF

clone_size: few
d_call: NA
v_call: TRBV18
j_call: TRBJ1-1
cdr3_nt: TGTGCCAGCTCACCACCGGGACTTATTAACACTGAAGCTTTCTTT
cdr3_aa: CASSPPGLINTEAFF

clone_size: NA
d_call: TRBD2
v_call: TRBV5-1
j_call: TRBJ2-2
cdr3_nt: TGCGCCAGCAGCTTGGAAGCGAAAGCGGGGGACACCGGGGAGCTGTTTTTT
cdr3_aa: CASSLEAKAGDTGELFF

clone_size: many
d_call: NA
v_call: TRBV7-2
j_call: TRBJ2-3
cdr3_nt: TGTGCCAGCAGCTGGCGCGCAGATACGCAGTATTTT
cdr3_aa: CASSWRADTQYF

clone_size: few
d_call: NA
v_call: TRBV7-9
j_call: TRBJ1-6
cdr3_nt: TGTGCCAGCAGCTTAGAAGGCTCCTATAATTCACCCCTCCACTTT
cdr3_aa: CASSLEGSYNSPLHF

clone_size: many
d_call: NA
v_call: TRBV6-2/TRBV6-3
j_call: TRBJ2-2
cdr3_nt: TGTGCCAGCAGTTTGGCGGGCGTGGGGCACACCGGGGAGCTGTTTTTT
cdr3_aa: CASSLAGVGHTGELFF

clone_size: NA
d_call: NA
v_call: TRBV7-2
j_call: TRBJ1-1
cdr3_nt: TGTGCCAGCAGCTTATTAAGGTCGGGGCAGGGGGAAGCTTTCTTT
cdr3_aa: CASSLLRSGQGEAFF

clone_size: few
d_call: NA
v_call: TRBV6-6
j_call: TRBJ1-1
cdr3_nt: TGTGCCAGCAGTTACTCGGGGGCTTATACGGGGAACACTGAAGCTTTCTTT
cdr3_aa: CASSYSGAYTGNTEAFF

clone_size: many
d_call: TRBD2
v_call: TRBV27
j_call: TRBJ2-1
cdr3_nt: TGTGCCAGCAGTCCCGGGACTAGCGGGAGTTATGAGCAGTTCTTC
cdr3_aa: CASSPGTSGSYEQFF

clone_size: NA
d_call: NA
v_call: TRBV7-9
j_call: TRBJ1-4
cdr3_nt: TGTGCCAGCAGCCCTGACGGGGCCCTTATTGAAAAACTGTTTTTT
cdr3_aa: CASSPDGALIEKLFF

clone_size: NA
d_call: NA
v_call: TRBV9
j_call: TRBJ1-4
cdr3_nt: TGTGCCAGCAGCGACGGGGGATCTAATGAAAAACTGTTTTTT
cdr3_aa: CASSDGGSNEKLFF

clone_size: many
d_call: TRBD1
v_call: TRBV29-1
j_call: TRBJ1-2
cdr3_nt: TGCAGCGTTGAAGAGGGACAGATCTATGGCTACACCTTC
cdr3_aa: CSVEEGQIYGYTF

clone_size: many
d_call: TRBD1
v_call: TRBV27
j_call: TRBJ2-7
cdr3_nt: TGTGCCAGCAGTCTCACCGGGACAGGAGCCTACGAGCAGTACTTC
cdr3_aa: CASSLTGTGAYEQYF